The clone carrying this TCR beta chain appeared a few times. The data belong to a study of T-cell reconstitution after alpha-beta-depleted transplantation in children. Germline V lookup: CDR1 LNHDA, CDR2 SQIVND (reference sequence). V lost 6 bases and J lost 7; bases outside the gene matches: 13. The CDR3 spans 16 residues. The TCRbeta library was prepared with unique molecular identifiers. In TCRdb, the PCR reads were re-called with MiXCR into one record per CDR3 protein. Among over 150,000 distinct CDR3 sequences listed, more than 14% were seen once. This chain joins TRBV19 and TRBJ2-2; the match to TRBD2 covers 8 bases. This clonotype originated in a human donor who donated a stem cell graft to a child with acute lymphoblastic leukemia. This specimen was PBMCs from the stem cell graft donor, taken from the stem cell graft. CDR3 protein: CASRRSGTSVLGELFF. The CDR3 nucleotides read TGTGCCAGTAGAAGATCCGGGACTAGTGTACTCGGGGAGCTGTTTTTT.